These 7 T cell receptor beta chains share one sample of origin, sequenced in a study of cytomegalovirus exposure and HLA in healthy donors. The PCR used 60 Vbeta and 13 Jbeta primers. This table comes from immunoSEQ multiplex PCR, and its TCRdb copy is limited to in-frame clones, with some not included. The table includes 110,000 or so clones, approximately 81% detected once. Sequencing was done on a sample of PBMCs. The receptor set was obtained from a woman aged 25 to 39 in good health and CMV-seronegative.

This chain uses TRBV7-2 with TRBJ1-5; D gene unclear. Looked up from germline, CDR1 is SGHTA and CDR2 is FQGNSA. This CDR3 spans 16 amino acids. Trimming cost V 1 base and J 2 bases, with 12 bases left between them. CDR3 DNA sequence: TGTGCCAGCAGCTTAGGGGGAGGGCAGGGCAATCAGCCCCAGCATTTT. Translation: CASSLGGGQGNQPQHF.

The CDR3 is CASSRRGSSGANVLTF. The DNA for the CDR3 is TGTGCCAGCAGCCGCAGGGGCAGCTCTGGGGCCAACGTCCTGACTTTC. V usage is TRBV9 and J usage is TRBJ2-6; D possibly corresponds to TRBD1 (6 bases). Per the germline V gene, CDR1 is SGDLS and CDR2 is YYNGEE. V gave up 4 bases and J gave up 0 bases, with 11 bases separating them. This CDR3 spans 16 amino acids.

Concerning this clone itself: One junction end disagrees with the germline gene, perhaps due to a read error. The DNA for the CDR3 is TGTTCCAGCAGCTTAGGTCCAGGGGGAAAACTGTTTTTT. Its translation: CSSSLGPGGKLFF. The chain has TRBV7-9 and TRBJ1-4, with 7 bases fitting TRBD1. CDR1 is SEHNR and CDR2 is FQNEAQ in the germline V gene (reference sequence). The CDR3 is 13 residues long.

The chain's CDR3 is CASSPGLRSYNEQFF. The CDR3 DNA reads as TGTGCCAGCAGCCCGGGACTGCGGTCCTACAATGAGCAGTTCTTC. V usage is TRBV6-1 and J usage is TRBJ2-1; D is perhaps TRBD2 (6 bases). Per the germline V gene, CDR1 is MNHNS and CDR2 is SASEGT. Trimming took 6 bases from V and 1 from J, leaving 13 bases between them. The length of the CDR3 is 15 residues.

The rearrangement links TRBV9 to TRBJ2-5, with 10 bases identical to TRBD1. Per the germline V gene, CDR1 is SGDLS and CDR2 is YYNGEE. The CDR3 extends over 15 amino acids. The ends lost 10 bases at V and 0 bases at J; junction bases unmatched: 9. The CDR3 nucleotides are TGTGCCTCGACCTCCGGGACAGGGGACCAAGAGACCCAGTACTTC. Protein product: CASTSGTGDQETQYF.

The CDR3 DNA reads as TGTGCCACCTATAGCGGGAGGGCCACAGATACGCAGTATTTT. Its translation: CATYSGRATDTQYF. The rearrangement links TRBV19 to TRBJ2-3; 11 bases agree with TRBD2. CDR1 and CDR2 from the germline V gene are LNHDA and SQIVND (reference sequence). The CDR3 has 14 amino acids. Trimming took 10 bases from V and 2 from J; bases not matched to a gene: 5.

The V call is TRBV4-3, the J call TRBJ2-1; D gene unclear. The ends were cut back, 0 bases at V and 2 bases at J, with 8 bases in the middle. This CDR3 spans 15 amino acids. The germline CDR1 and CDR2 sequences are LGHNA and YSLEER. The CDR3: CASSQDSTAYNEQFF. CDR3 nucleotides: TGCGCCAGCAGCCAAGATTCAACAGCCTACAATGAGCAGTTCTTC.